Listed below are T cell receptor beta chains from one sample, sequenced in a study of human T cells and chemical hapten exposure. Via MiXCR, TCRdb re-called the RACE reads, giving one row per CDR3 protein. This table holds 95,000 to 100,000 distinct CDR3 sequences, 9.5% to 15% found once. The specimen was whole blood, collected in connection with sensitization to the hapten diphenylcyclopropenone (DPC). These receptors came from a woman in her thirties or forties with alopecia areata. Some clones in this sample may be carry-over from other donors' samples. The CDR3 runs from the conserved cysteine through the conserved F or W. Each record gives: J gene, clone size, D gene, V gene, CDR3 protein, CDR3 DNA. D genes are given only for firm matches. Clone size appears in some rows only: once, few, many, or a class for an expanded clone.

j_call: TRBJ2-3
clone_size: -
d_call: -
v_call: TRBV11-2
cdr3_aa: CASRTGPSTDTQYF
cdr3_nt: TGTGCCAGCAGAACGGGCCCTAGCACAGATACGCAGTATTTT

j_call: TRBJ2-3
clone_size: -
d_call: TRBD1
v_call: TRBV4-3
cdr3_aa: CASSQDRGGVDTQYF
cdr3_nt: TGCGCCAGCAGCCAGGACAGGGGAGGGGTGGATACGCAGTATTTT

j_call: TRBJ2-7
clone_size: many
d_call: -
v_call: TRBV28
cdr3_aa: CASSLSIYEQYF
cdr3_nt: TGTGCCAGCAGTTTGAGTATTTACGAGCAGTACTTC

j_call: TRBJ1-6
clone_size: few
d_call: -
v_call: TRBV12-3/TRBV12-4
cdr3_aa: CASMIGQGASPLHF
cdr3_nt: TGTGCCAGCATGATTGGGCAGGGAGCTTCACCCCTCCACTTT

j_call: TRBJ2-1
clone_size: few
d_call: -
v_call: TRBV5-1
cdr3_aa: CASRESSYNEQFF
cdr3_nt: TGCGCCAGCAGGGAGAGCTCCTACAATGAGCAGTTCTTC

j_call: TRBJ2-3
clone_size: -
d_call: -
v_call: TRBV7-2
cdr3_aa: CASSLVSTGTQYF
cdr3_nt: TGTGCCAGCAGCTTGGTCTCTACAGGAACGCAGTATTTT

j_call: TRBJ2-1
clone_size: few
d_call: TRBD2
v_call: TRBV5-1
cdr3_aa: CASSLLAGDSDEQFF
cdr3_nt: TGCGCCAGCAGCTTACTAGCGGGAGATAGCGATGAGCAGTTCTTC

j_call: TRBJ2-7
clone_size: many
d_call: -
v_call: TRBV5-1
cdr3_aa: CASSPDRVDEQYF
cdr3_nt: TGCGCCAGCAGCCCTGATAGGGTGGACGAGCAGTACTTC

j_call: TRBJ2-7
clone_size: -
d_call: TRBD1
v_call: TRBV20-1
cdr3_aa: CSARDRAAYEQYF
cdr3_nt: TGCAGTGCTAGGGACAGGGCCGCCTACGAGCAGTACTTC

j_call: TRBJ1-2
clone_size: few
d_call: -
v_call: TRBV6-2/TRBV6-3
cdr3_aa: CASSSGGGSLYGYTF
cdr3_nt: TGTGCCAGCAGTTCTGGCGGCGGAAGCCTCTATGGCTACACCTTC

j_call: TRBJ2-1
clone_size: few
d_call: -
v_call: TRBV30
cdr3_aa: CAWSVLNEQFF
cdr3_nt: TGTGCCTGGAGTGTACTAAATGAGCAGTTCTTC

j_call: TRBJ2-5
clone_size: few
d_call: -
v_call: TRBV7-2
cdr3_aa: CASSSARGTFGVQETQYF
cdr3_nt: TGTGCCAGCAGCTCCGCACGGGGAACTTTTGGGGTCCAAGAGACCCAGTACTTC

j_call: TRBJ2-2
clone_size: few
d_call: TRBD1
v_call: TRBV7-6
cdr3_aa: CASSLGQAGNTGELFF
cdr3_nt: TGTGCCAGCAGCTTGGGACAGGCGGGTAACACCGGGGAGCTGTTTTTT

j_call: TRBJ2-3
clone_size: few
d_call: -
v_call: TRBV7-2
cdr3_aa: CASSLASSTGDTQYF
cdr3_nt: TGTGCCAGCAGCTTAGCCTCCTCTACCGGAGATACGCAGTATTTT

j_call: TRBJ1-4
clone_size: -
d_call: -
v_call: TRBV29-1
cdr3_aa: CSVAGRTSTTNEKLFF
cdr3_nt: TGCAGCGTTGCGGGCAGGACATCGACAACTAATGAAAAACTGTTTTTT

j_call: TRBJ2-7
clone_size: -
d_call: TRBD1
v_call: TRBV5-6
cdr3_aa: CASSSTDRGREQYF
cdr3_nt: TGTGCCAGCAGCTCCACGGACAGGGGGCGGGAGCAGTACTTC

j_call: TRBJ2-5
clone_size: few
d_call: -
v_call: TRBV7-9
cdr3_aa: CASSPKTGSETQYF
cdr3_nt: TGTGCCAGCAGCCCCAAAACCGGGAGTGAGACCCAGTACTTC

j_call: TRBJ1-5
clone_size: -
d_call: -
v_call: TRBV19
cdr3_aa: CASKEGFSNQPQHF
cdr3_nt: TGTGCCAGTAAAGAGGGTTTTAGCAATCAGCCCCAGCATTTT

j_call: TRBJ2-7
clone_size: -
d_call: -
v_call: TRBV2
cdr3_aa: CASRPGTAYSYEQYF
cdr3_nt: TGTGCCAGCAGGCCCGGGACGGCGTACTCCTACGAGCAGTACTTC

j_call: TRBJ2-5
clone_size: -
d_call: -
v_call: TRBV30
cdr3_aa: CAWSRPRAIMGETQYF
cdr3_nt: TGTGCCTGGAGTCGGCCTAGGGCAATCATGGGAGAGACCCAGTACTTC

j_call: TRBJ2-7
clone_size: -
d_call: -
v_call: TRBV28
cdr3_aa: CASSESRDTLLSNF
cdr3_nt: TGTGCCAGCAGCGAATCCCGGGACACGCTACTTTCCAACTTC

j_call: TRBJ1-5
clone_size: -
d_call: -
v_call: TRBV7-8
cdr3_aa: CASSLAAGASYQPQHF
cdr3_nt: TGTGCCAGCAGCTTAGCGGCGGGGGCCTCCTATCAGCCCCAGCATTTT

j_call: TRBJ2-1
clone_size: -
d_call: -
v_call: TRBV19
cdr3_aa: CASKAAGTYNEQFF
cdr3_nt: TGTGCCAGTAAAGCGGCAGGGACATACAATGAGCAGTTCTTC

j_call: TRBJ1-4
clone_size: few
d_call: -
v_call: TRBV20-1
cdr3_aa: CSASRRDSNEKLFF
cdr3_nt: TGCAGTGCTAGTCGACGGGATTCTAATGAAAAACTGTTTTTT

j_call: TRBJ2-5
clone_size: few
d_call: TRBD2
v_call: TRBV7-9
cdr3_aa: CASSITSGLQETQYF
cdr3_nt: TGTGCCAGCAGCATTACTAGCGGTCTCCAGGAGACCCAGTACTTC

j_call: TRBJ2-1
clone_size: few
d_call: -
v_call: TRBV7-2
cdr3_aa: CASSSVAEQFF
cdr3_nt: TGTGCCAGCAGCTCGGTTGCGGAGCAGTTCTTC